This is a list of T cell receptor beta chains from one sample in a study of human T cells and chemical hapten exposure. TCRdb re-analysed the RACE reads in MiXCR, keeping a single row per CDR3 protein. This table holds tens of thousands of distinct CDR3 sequences, over 7.5% found once. The sequences come from whole blood, collected in connection with sensitization to the hapten diphenylcyclopropenone (DPC). The origin of the receptors is a middle-aged woman with alopecia areata. Some clones in this sample may be carry-over from other donors' samples. The CDR3 runs from the conserved cysteine through the conserved F or W. The order of the fields is V gene, D gene, clone size, J gene, CDR3 protein, CDR3 DNA. A D gene is named only where the DNA matches it firmly. Where a row states a size, it is once, few, many or the class of an expanded clone; other rows omit it.

TRBV12-3/TRBV12-4	TRBD1	many	TRBJ1-1	CASSYRGRPFF	TGTGCCAGCAGTTACAGGGGGCGGCCTTTCTTT
TRBV6-5	.	many	TRBJ1-2	CASSYSGGAFGYTF	TGTGCCAGCAGTTACTCGGGGGGCGCCTTTGGCTACACCTTC
TRBV29-1	TRBD2	few	TRBJ2-5	CSVPGLAFETQYF	TGCAGCGTTCCGGGACTAGCGTTCGAGACCCAGTACTTC
TRBV6-5	TRBD1	many	TRBJ2-7	CASSLTGGKYEQYF	TGTGCCAGCAGTCTGACAGGGGGGAAATACGAGCAGTACTTC
TRBV10-3	.	.	TRBJ1-6	CAISDGTNNSPLHF	TGTGCCATCAGTGACGGGACAAATAATTCACCCCTCCACTTT
TRBV29-1	.	.	TRBJ1-4	CSAGEPNEKLFF	TGCAGCGCCGGAGAGCCGAATGAAAAACTGTTTTTT
TRBV7-6	.	many	TRBJ2-7	CASSLAPRNPYEQYF	TGTGCCAGCAGCTTAGCCCCCCGAAACCCCTACGAGCAGTACTTC
TRBV6-2/TRBV6-3	TRBD1	.	TRBJ2-2	CASSGQEYTGELFF	TGTGCCAGCAGTGGACAGGAGTACACCGGGGAGCTGTTTTTT
TRBV20-1	.	medium-sized	TRBJ2-7	CSAQSLVRYSYEQYF	TGCAGTGCTCAATCATTAGTACGTTACTCCTACGAGCAGTACTTC
TRBV27	.	many	TRBJ2-3	CASSYRDSTDTQYF	TGTGCCAGCAGCTACAGGGATAGCACAGATACGCAGTATTTT
TRBV4-1	.	many	TRBJ2-7	CASSQDTGTLLEQYF	TGCGCCAGCAGCCAAGATACGGGGACCCTTCTCGAGCAGTACTTC
TRBV7-9	TRBD1	many	TRBJ2-7	CASSLGTGYEQYF	TGTGCCAGCAGCCTAGGGACAGGCTACGAGCAGTACTTC
TRBV18	.	few	TRBJ2-7	CASSPTPDGVQWQYF	TGTGCCAGCTCACCAACCCCTGACGGGGTCCAGTGGCAGTACTTC
TRBV11-2	TRBD2	.	TRBJ2-1	CASSLTGGAGQDNEQFF	TGTGCCAGCAGCTTGACCGGGGGGGCAGGCCAAGACAATGAGCAGTTCTTC
TRBV10-3	TRBD1	many	TRBJ1-1	CAISERAGGLADQNTEAFF	TGTGCCATCAGTGAGCGTGCAGGGGGCTTAGCCGACCAGAACACTGAAGCTTTCTTT
TRBV4-3	TRBD2	.	TRBJ2-1	CASSGTTLGNEQFF	TGCGCCAGCTCCGGGACTACCTTGGGCAATGAGCAGTTCTTC
TRBV18	.	many	TRBJ1-2	CASSPVHNYGYTF	TGTGCCAGCTCACCAGTACACAACTATGGCTACACCTTC
TRBV6-5	TRBD2	many	TRBJ2-5	CASRRTSGGAFQETQYF	TGTGCCAGCCGCCGGACTAGCGGGGGGGCTTTCCAAGAGACCCAGTACTTC
TRBV12-5	.	few	TRBJ2-2	CASGLAGLGTGELFF	TGTGCTAGTGGTTTGGCCGGACTGGGCACCGGGGAGCTGTTTTTT
TRBV12-3/TRBV12-4	.	.	TRBJ1-5	CASSLRPGPQHF	TGTGCCAGCAGTTTACGCCCCGGGCCCCAGCATTTT
TRBV3-1	.	many	TRBJ1-1	CASSQGEGTEAFF	TGTGCCAGCAGCCAAGGTGAGGGCACTGAAGCTTTCTTT
TRBV6-2/TRBV6-3	.	many	TRBJ2-5	CASSFRERTQYF	TGTGCCAGCAGTTTCCGGGAAAGGACCCAGTACTTC
TRBV5-1	TRBD1	few	TRBJ2-7	CASSLLQGAGYEQYF	TGCGCCAGCAGCTTGTTGCAGGGGGCAGGATACGAGCAGTACTTC
TRBV29-1	.	many	TRBJ2-1	CSVGVAGLGEQFF	TGCAGCGTTGGAGTTGCGGGACTTGGGGAGCAGTTCTTC
TRBV6-6	.	few	TRBJ1-1	CASSYYPPGNTEAFF	TGTGCCAGCAGTTACTATCCGCCGGGGAACACTGAAGCTTTCTTT
TRBV19	.	many	TRBJ2-1	CASSTNPRVPQFF	TGTGCCAGTAGTACCAATCCCCGGGTGCCGCAGTTCTTC